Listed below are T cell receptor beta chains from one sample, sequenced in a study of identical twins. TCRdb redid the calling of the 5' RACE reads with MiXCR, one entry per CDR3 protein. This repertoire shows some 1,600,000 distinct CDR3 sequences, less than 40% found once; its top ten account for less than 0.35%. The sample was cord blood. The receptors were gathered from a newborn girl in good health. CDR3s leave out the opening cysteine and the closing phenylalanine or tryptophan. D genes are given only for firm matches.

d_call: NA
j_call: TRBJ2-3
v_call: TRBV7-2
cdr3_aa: ASSLAGTFPTDTQY

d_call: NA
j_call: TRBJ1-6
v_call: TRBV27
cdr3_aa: ASSLRRWGNSPLH

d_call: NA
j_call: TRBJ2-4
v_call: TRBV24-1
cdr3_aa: ATSDSGASKNIQY

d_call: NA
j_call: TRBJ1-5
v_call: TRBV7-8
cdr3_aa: ASSSDRFSNQPQH

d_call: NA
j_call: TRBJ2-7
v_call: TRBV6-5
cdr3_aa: ASSYSPSSYEQY

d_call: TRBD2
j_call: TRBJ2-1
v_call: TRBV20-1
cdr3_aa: IFTRSGRDNEQF

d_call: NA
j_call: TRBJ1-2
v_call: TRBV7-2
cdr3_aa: ASSRDGTENYGYT

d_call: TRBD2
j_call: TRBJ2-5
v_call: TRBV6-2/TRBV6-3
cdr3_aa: ASRNSGGRFNEQY

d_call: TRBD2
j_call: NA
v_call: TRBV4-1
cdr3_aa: ASSQEPSGVTYEQY

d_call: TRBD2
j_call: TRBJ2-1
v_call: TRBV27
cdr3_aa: ASKKSGSSYNEQF